Listed here are 24 T cell receptor beta chains from one sample, sequenced in a study of T-cell reconstitution after alpha-beta-depleted transplantation in children. The authors prepared the TCRbeta library with unique molecular identifiers. TCRdb re-analysed the PCR reads in MiXCR, keeping a single row per CDR3 protein. This sample has hundreds of thousands of distinct CDR3 sequences, with 10% to 15% found just once. The specimen comprised PBMCs, mostly from graft donor cells, sampled 360 days after TCRalphabeta/CD19-depleted stem cell transplant. The receptors come from a male patient younger than 18 who had a stem cell transplant for acute myeloid leukemia, so the T cells may come from the graft donor.

This clonotype has more than one count but fewer than ten. The CDR3 bases are TGTGCCAGCAGCTCGATGGGAGGTGATGAGCAGTTCTTC. Protein: CASSSMGGDEQFF. The chain is built from TRBV2 and TRBJ2-1, with D perhaps TRBD2 (6 bases). Looked up from germline, CDR1 is SNHLY and CDR2 is FYNNEI. This CDR3 has 13 residues. Trimming removed 6 bases from V and 8 bases from J, with 14 bases in between.

The table lists this clonotype with many counts. The J gene is TRBJ2-5, the V gene TRBV5-6; 8 bases fit TRBD2. This CDR3 region has 15 residues. With 5 bases clipped from V and 2 bases from J, the junction kept 8 bases outside the gene matches. Germline CDR1 is SGHDT and CDR2 is YYEEEE. The CDR3 DNA is TGTGCCAGCAGAATCCAAGCGGGAGCACAAGAGACCCAGTACTTC. It yields the protein CASRIQAGAQETQYF. Variable domain in full (rest from reference TRBV5-6 and TRBJ2-5): DAGVTQSPTHLIKTRGQQVTLRCSPKSGHDTVSWYQQALGQGPQFIFQYYEEEERQRGNFPDRFSGHQFPNYSSELNVNALLLGDSALYLCASRIQAGAQETQYFGPGTRLLVL.

This clonotype was seen more than once but under ten times. CDR3 nucleotide sequence: TGTGCCAGCAGCCGGTGGGCTAGCGGGAGTGAGACCCAGTACTTC. It yields the protein CASSRWASGSETQYF. The chain recombines TRBV3-1 with TRBJ2-5; 10 nucleotides align to TRBD2. There are 15 residues in the CDR3. CDR1 and CDR2 from the germline V gene are LGHDT and YNNKEL (reference sequence). V gave up 4 bases and J gave up 5 bases; unmatched junction bases: 7.

This clonotype was detected only a few times. This chain links TRBV5-1 with TRBJ2-1; 8 positions match TRBD2. The CDR3 extends over 16 amino acids. V dropped 6 bases and J dropped 7; count of bases not matched to a gene: 15. The germline V gene has CDR1 SGHRS and CDR2 YFSETQ. The CDR3: CASNVPSGLGFNEQFF. As DNA, the CDR3 is TGCGCCAGCAACGTACCCTCGGGACTAGGCTTTAATGAGCAGTTCTTC.

This clonotype was counted at least ten times. This rearrangement joins TRBV7-8 to TRBJ2-3; 8 nucleotides align to TRBD1. Germline lookup yields CDR1 SGHVS and CDR2 FQNEAQ. J gave up 3 bases and V 8 bases, and 4 bases lay outside the gene matches. The CDR3 has 13 amino acids. The CDR3 sequence is CASRTGGTDTQYF. CDR3 nucleotides: TGTGCCAGCCGAACAGGGGGAACAGATACGCAGTATTTT.

This clonotype was recorded many times. The chain employs TRBV5-6 and TRBJ1-2, with no clear D. V was clipped by 4 bases and J by 6 bases, with 13 bases between them. The CDR3 has 13 amino acids. Germline values: CDR1 SGHDT, CDR2 YYEEEE. CDR3 in DNA: TGTGCCAGCAGCATAACCCCAGGAGATGGCTACACCTTC. This translates into CASSITPGDGYTF.

The genes are TRBV11-2 and TRBJ2-7, with D unresolved. The germline V and J ends were trimmed by 5 bases and 7 bases, with 18 bases remaining between them. Germline V lookup: CDR1 SGHAT, CDR2 FQNNGV. This CDR3 is 14 amino acids long. DNA for the CDR3: TGTGCCAGCAGCCTCGAGGTCCAGCGTCTGGAGCAGTACTTC. Translating gives CASSLEVQRLEQYF.

The sample holds a few counts of this clonotype. The chain carries TRBV27 and TRBJ2-1, with 11 bases that match TRBD2. With V trimmed by 7 bases and J by 10 bases, 18 bases remained unmatched. This CDR3 comprises 17 residues. Per germline, CDR1 MNHEY and CDR2 SMNVEV (reference sequence). As DNA, the CDR3 is TGTGCCAGCACCAAACTTAGCGGGAGGGCCGCTTTAGGCGAGCAGTTCTTC. It translates to CASTKLSGRAALGEQFF.

This clonotype was seen ten or more times. The V gene is TRBV4-3, the J gene TRBJ2-7; D is unclear. V was clipped by 6 bases and J by 5 bases, with 11 bases between them. This CDR3 has 12 residues. Looked up from germline, CDR1 is LGHNA and CDR2 is YSLEER. The CDR3 DNA is TGCGCCAGCAGTTACCCCGTGGACGAGCAGTACTTC. Its protein product is CASSYPVDEQYF.

The chain is built from TRBV29-1 and TRBJ2-7, with 9 bases fitting TRBD2. The junction had 6 bases not matched to a gene; V was cut back by 4 bases and J by 2 bases. The length of the CDR3 is 14 residues. CDR1 and CDR2 (germline): SQVTM, ANQGSEA. Here the CDR3 reads CSVALRTSAYEQYF. DNA for the CDR3: TGCAGCGTTGCCCTAAGGACTAGCGCCTACGAGCAGTACTTC.

The rearrangement links TRBV9 to TRBJ2-7; 9 bases align to TRBD2. This CDR3 is built from 16 residues. The germline CDR1 and CDR2 sequences are SGDLS and YYNGEE. Trimming removed 0 bases from V and 5 bases from J; junction bases left unmatched: 9. CDR3 loop: CASSVVSAGGRNEQYF. In DNA form, the CDR3 reads TGTGCCAGCAGCGTAGTGTCTGCGGGAGGGCGAAACGAGCAGTACTTC.

J is TRBJ2-5 and V is TRBV5-6; perhaps TRBD1 as D (6 bases). This CDR3 comprises 13 residues. The V end was cut by 9 bases, the J end by 5 bases, with 17 bases between. CDR1 is SGHDT and CDR2 is YYEEEE in the germline V gene. The CDR3 DNA reads TGTGCCATGGCCCCAGGGGTGCGGGAGACCCAGTACTTC. Its protein product is CAMAPGVRETQYF.

This clonotype was seen a few times. The chain uses TRBV7-3 and TRBJ2-5; 9 bases are shared with TRBD1. The germline CDR1 and CDR2 sequences are SGHTA and FQGTGA. V lost 5 bases to trimming and J lost 5 bases; unmatched junction nucleotides: 9. CDR3 size: 15 residues. The CDR3 region is CASSHGTGWRETQYF. DNA for the CDR3: TGTGCCAGCAGCCACGGGACAGGGTGGAGGGAGACCCAGTACTTC. Together with reference TRBV7-3 and TRBJ2-5, the CDR3 gives the full variable domain: GAGVSQTPSNKVTEKGKYVELRCDPISGHTALYWYRQSLGQGPEFLIYFQGTGAADDSGLPNDRFFAVRPEGSVSTLKIQRTERGDSAVYLCASSHGTGWRETQYFGPGTRLLVL.

The rearrangement links TRBV9 to TRBJ2-5; 10 bases fit TRBD2. Looked up from germline, CDR1 is SGDLS and CDR2 is YYNGEE. Trimming removed 4 bases from V and 4 bases from J; junction bases left unmatched: 10. CDR3 size: 16 residues. The CDR3 loop reads CASSTGLAGVTETQYF. The CDR3 DNA reads as TGTGCCAGCAGCACCGGTCTAGCGGGAGTGACAGAGACCCAGTACTTC.

This clonotype showed up just a few times. The rearrangement joins TRBV12-3 or TRBV12-4 to TRBJ1-1; D remains unclear. V shed 6 bases and J shed 3 bases, with 11 bases lying between them. The CDR3 has 13 amino acids. CDR3 loop: CASSSDPYTEAFF. CDR3 in DNA: TGTGCCAGCAGCTCGGACCCATACACTGAAGCTTTCTTT.

V and J are TRBV11-2 and TRBJ2-7, with 10 positions matching TRBD2. The V gene's germline CDR1 is SGHAT and CDR2 FQNNGV. V lost 5 bases to trimming and J lost 2 bases; unmatched junction nucleotides: 15. The CDR3 spans 18 residues. The CDR3 reads CASSLLSLAGVLAYEQYF. The CDR3 nucleotides are TGTGCCAGCAGCCTACTTTCTCTAGCGGGAGTCCTCGCCTACGAGCAGTACTTC.

The rearrangement links TRBV7-9 to TRBJ2-5; D is perhaps TRBD1 or TRBD2 (6 bases each). The CDR3 length is 14 residues. Germline assignment: CDR1 SEHNR and CDR2 FQNEAQ (reference sequence). The V and J ends lost 4 bases and 4 bases respectively, with 13 bases between them. CDR3 residues: CASSSGWGAETQYF. The CDR3 nucleotides are TGTGCCAGCAGCTCGGGATGGGGGGCAGAGACCCAGTACTTC.

Many counts were recorded for this clonotype. The V call is TRBV28, the J call TRBJ2-6; D is perhaps TRBD2 (6 bases). The germline CDR1 and CDR2 sequences are MDHEN and SYDVKM. This CDR3 is 17 amino acids long. V was pared by 5 bases and J by 4 bases, with 18 bases between. CDR3 bases: TGTGCCAGCAGTCTCCTAGGGACTTTAACGGGGGCCAACGTCCTGACTTTC. Its translation is CASSLLGTLTGANVLTF.

The table lists this clonotype with a few counts. This chain links TRBV12-3 or TRBV12-4 with TRBJ2-1, with 7 bases that match TRBD1. Trimming removed 6 bases from V and 0 bases from J; junction bases left unmatched: 11. CDR3 length: 17 amino acids. CDR3 coding DNA: TGTGCCAGCAGGCGACCTCCGACAGGGAGCTCCTACAATGAGCAGTTCTTC. Amino acid sequence: CASRRPPTGSSYNEQFF.

V gene TRBV29-1 combines with J gene TRBJ2-1; TRBD2 matches 11 bases. Germline-derived CDR1 and CDR2 are SQVTM and ANQGSEA. V was clipped by 0 bases and J by 6 bases; unmatched bases: 22. CDR3 length equals 21 residues. This chain's CDR3 is CSVEEVWDRDYSGRAFNEQFF. The DNA of the CDR3 is TGCAGCGTTGAAGAGGTTTGGGACAGGGATTATAGCGGGAGGGCCTTCAATGAGCAGTTCTTC.

This clonotype has more than one count but fewer than ten. V is TRBV30 and J is TRBJ2-1, with 13 bases aligning to TRBD2. The ends lost 2 bases at V and 7 bases at J; junction bases unmatched: 8. The CDR3 is made up of 16 amino acids. CDR1 GTSNPN and CDR2 SVGIG come from the germline V gene (reference sequence). The CDR3 loop is CAWSSPGTSGMNEQFF. The CDR3 DNA reads as TGTGCCTGGAGTTCCCCCGGGACTAGCGGGATGAATGAGCAGTTCTTC.

This clonotype was seen ten or more times. The chain employs TRBV28 and TRBJ1-1; D may be TRBD1 (5 bases). Germline V CDR1 and CDR2: MDHEN, SYDVKM. The CDR3 sequence is 16 residues long. Trimming pared 7 bases from V and 0 bases from J, leaving 18 bases between. Here the CDR3 reads CASMNRDFQLNTEAFF. In nucleotides, the CDR3 is TGTGCCAGCATGAACCGGGACTTCCAACTGAACACTGAAGCTTTCTTT.

There are many counts of this clonotype. This chain links TRBV11-2 with TRBJ2-3; 8 bases match TRBD2. The CDR3 sequence is 17 residues long. The J segment lost 6 bases and the V segment lost 5 bases, leaving 16 bases of the junction unmatched. Germline V gene sequence: CDR1 SGHAT, CDR2 FQNNGV. CDR3 loop: CASSPTGDGGASDTQYF. In nucleotides, the CDR3 is TGTGCCAGCAGCCCGACGGGCGACGGGGGGGCTTCGGATACGCAGTATTTT.

This clonotype was counted a few times. The rearrangement uses TRBV6-1 and TRBJ2-7; D not resolved. Germline CDR1 reads MNHNS; CDR2 reads SASEGT. Deletions cut 3 bases from V and 3 bases from J, with 9 bases between. The CDR3 runs to 13 residues. The CDR3 nucleotides read TGTGCCAGCAGTGATTATTCCAACTACGAGCAGTACTTC. Protein sequence: CASSDYSNYEQYF.